This T cell receptor (beta chain) was retrieved from a study of T cell clonality in common variable immunodeficiency. Whole-study findings and limits: TCRbeta clonality was increased in CVID versus healthy controls.

The length of the CDR3 is 16 residues. Trimming shortened V by 1 base and J by 0 bases, and 10 bases separated the two germline ends. Per germline, CDR1 SGHVS and CDR2 FNYEAQ. Most patients and controls had Caucasian heritage. This clone has ten or more counts. Antigen specificity is unknown. Sequencing ends 3 residues short of the CDR3 end; the germline J gene provides the rest. The repertoire was sequenced with immunoSEQ multiplex PCR; TCRdb's copy has only in-frame clones and lacks some. The sample yields about 35,000 clones, without any singletons. This clonotype originated in a person between 18 and 75 years old in good health. The specimen sequenced was peripheral blood mononuclear cells. The V call is TRBV7-6, the J call TRBJ2-1, with TRBD2 as a possible D gene (5 bases). CDR3 DNA, as far as it was read: TGTGCCAGCAGCTTAGAGAGGGTGAGCTCCTACAATGAG. Residues: CASSLERVSSYNE. The whole CDR3 is CASSLERVSSYNEQFF.